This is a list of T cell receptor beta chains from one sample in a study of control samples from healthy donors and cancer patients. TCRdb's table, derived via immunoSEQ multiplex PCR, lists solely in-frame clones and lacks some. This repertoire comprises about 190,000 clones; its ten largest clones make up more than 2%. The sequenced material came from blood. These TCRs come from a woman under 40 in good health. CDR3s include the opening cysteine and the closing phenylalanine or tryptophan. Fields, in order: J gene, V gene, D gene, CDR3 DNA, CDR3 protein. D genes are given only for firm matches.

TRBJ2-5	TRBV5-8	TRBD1	TGTGCCAGCAGCTTCGGACAGGGAATAACTATTCAAGAGACCCAGTACTTC	CASSFGQGITIQETQYF
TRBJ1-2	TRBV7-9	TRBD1	TGTGCCAGCAGCTTACAGGACAGGGGCTATGGCTACACCTTC	CASSLQDRGYGYTF
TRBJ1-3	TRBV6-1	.	TGTGCCAGCAGTGAACTCGCAGATGGTGGAAACACCATATATTTT	CASSELADGGNTIYF
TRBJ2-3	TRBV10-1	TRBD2	TGCGCCAGCAGTGCTTCTAGCGGGGGGGTCGCAGATACGCAGTATTTT	CASSASSGGVADTQYF
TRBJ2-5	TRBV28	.	TGTGCCAGCAGTTTCACTCGCTCAGGGAGGGAGACCCAGTACTTC	CASSFTRSGRETQYF
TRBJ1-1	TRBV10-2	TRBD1	TGCGCCAGCAGTCAAGGGACAGGGAGGTCTGAAGCTTTCTTT	CASSQGTGRSEAFF
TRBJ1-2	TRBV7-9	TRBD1	TGTGCCAGCAGCTTAAGAGATAGGGGGCGAGGCTATGGCTACACCTTC	CASSLRDRGRGYGYTF
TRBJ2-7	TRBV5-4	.	TGTGCCAGCAGCTTGTTCTCCGAGCAGTACTTC	CASSLFSEQYF
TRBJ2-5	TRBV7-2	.	TGTGCCAGCAGCTTAGGGGGCGGTCTCGAGACCCAGTACTTC	CASSLGGGLETQYF
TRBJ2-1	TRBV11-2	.	TGTGCCAGCAGGCGGGGTCCCGAGCAGTTCTTC	CASRRGPEQFF
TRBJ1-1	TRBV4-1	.	TGCGCCAGCAGCCAAGATGGTCAGGGGCGCGGGAACACTGAAGCTTTCTTT	CASSQDGQGRGNTEAFF
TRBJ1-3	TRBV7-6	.	TGTGCCAGCAGCCTCGGGGGCTTGGCTGGAAACACCATATATTTT	CASSLGGLAGNTIYF
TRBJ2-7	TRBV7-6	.	TGTGCCAGCAGCTTAGGGGGGGCTTCCTACGAGCAGTACTTC	CASSLGGASYEQYF
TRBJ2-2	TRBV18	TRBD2	TGTGCCAGCTCTCCCCTTCTAGCGGGGAACACCGGGGAGCTGTTTTTT	CASSPLLAGNTGELFF
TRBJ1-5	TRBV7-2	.	TGTGCCAGCAGCAACAGGATAGGGGATCAGCCCCAGCATTTT	CASSNRIGDQPQHF
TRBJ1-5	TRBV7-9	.	TGTGCCAGCAGCTTAGGGGGTTGGGATCAGCCCCAGCATTTT	CASSLGGWDQPQHF
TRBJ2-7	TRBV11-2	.	TGTGCCAGCAGCCAGATAAATTACGAGCAGTACTTC	CASSQINYEQYF
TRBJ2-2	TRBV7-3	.	TGTGCCAGCAGCTTATCCGTGGGACTGAACACCGGGGAGCTGTTTTTT	CASSLSVGLNTGELFF
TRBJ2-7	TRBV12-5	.	TGTGCTAGTGGCCCCCGTACGGGCCCAATTCACTACGAGCAGTACTTC	CASGPRTGPIHYEQYF
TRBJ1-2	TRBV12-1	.	TGTGCCAGCAGAGTACAGGGATCTCGCGGCTACACCTTC	CASRVQGSRGYTF
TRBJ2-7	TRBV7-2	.	TGTGCCAGCAGCTTAGCGTATCTAGCCAGTTACGAGCAGTACTTC	CASSLAYLASYEQYF
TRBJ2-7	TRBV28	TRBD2	TGTGCCAGCAGTACGTCCTCTTCTAGCGGGGGGTTTTACGAGCAGTACTTC	CASSTSSSSGGFYEQYF
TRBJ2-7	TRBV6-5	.	TGTGCCAGCTCCCGAGCGGGCTCCTACGAGCAGTACTTC	CASSRAGSYEQYF
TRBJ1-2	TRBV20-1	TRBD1	TGCAGTGCTACTGAGGACAGGGAAAATGGCTACACCTTC	CSATEDRENGYTF
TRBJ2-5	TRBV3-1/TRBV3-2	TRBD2	TGTGCCAGCAGCCAAGCGGGGGGGCTAGGAGAGACCCAGTACTTC	CASSQAGGLGETQYF
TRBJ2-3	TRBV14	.	TGTGCCAGCAGCCAAGATATAAACTACCTCCCAGATACGCAGTATTTT	CASSQDINYLPDTQYF
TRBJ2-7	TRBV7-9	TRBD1	TGTGCCAGCAGCTTCAGACAGGGCTTCGAGCAGTACTTC	CASSFRQGFEQYF
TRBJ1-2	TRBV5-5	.	TGTGCCAGCAGCCTAGGGCAGGACAAGTATGGCTACACCTTC	CASSLGQDKYGYTF
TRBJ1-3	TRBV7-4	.	TGTGCCAGCAGCTTCCCCCATAATCAGGACACCATATATTTT	CASSFPHNQDTIYF
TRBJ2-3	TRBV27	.	TGTGCCAGCAGTTTGTCTCCAGCATCTAGCACAGATACGCAGTATTTT	CASSLSPASSTDTQYF
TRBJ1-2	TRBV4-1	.	TGCGCCAGCAGCCAAGACAGGAATGGCTACACCTTC	CASSQDRNGYTF
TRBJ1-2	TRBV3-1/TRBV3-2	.	TGTGCCAGCAGCCAAGAGGGCGCCGCATTCTATGGCTACACCTTC	CASSQEGAAFYGYTF
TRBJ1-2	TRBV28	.	TGTGCCAGCACACTCGGGGGGGGTACTAACTATGGCTACACCTTC	CASTLGGGTNYGYTF
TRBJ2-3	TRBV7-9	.	TGTGCCAGCAGCTTAAAGGGCACAGATACGCAGTATTTT	CASSLKGTDTQYF
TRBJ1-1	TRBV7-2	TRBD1	TGTGCCAGCAGCTTTACAGGGGGCGGGGGCACTGAAGCTTTCTTT	CASSFTGGGGTEAFF
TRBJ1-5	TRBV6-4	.	TGTGCCAGCAGTGTGGAGGACGGGGATCAGCCCCAGCATTTT	CASSVEDGDQPQHF